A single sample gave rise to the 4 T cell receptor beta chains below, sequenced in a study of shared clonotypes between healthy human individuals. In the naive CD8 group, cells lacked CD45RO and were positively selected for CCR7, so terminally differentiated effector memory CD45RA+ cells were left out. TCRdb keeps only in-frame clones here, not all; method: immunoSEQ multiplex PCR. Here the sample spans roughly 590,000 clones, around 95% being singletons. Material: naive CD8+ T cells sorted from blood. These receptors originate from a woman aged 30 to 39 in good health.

The CDR3 bases are TGTGCCAGCAGCTTAGACAGGGGCACGAATAGCAATCAGCCCCAGCATTTT. This codes for CASSLDRGTNSNQPQHF. The chain joins TRBV7-2 to TRBJ1-5; TRBD1 matches at 7 bases. Germline CDR1 and CDR2: SGHTA and FQGNSA. The CDR3 runs to 17 residues. Trimming removed 1 base from V and 0 bases from J; junction bases left unmatched: 6.

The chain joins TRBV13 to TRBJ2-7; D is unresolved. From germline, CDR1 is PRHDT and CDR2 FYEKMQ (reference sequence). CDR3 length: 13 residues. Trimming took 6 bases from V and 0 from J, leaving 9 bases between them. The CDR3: CASSGRSSYEQYF. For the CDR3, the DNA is TGTGCCAGCAGTGGCAGGAGCTCCTACGAGCAGTACTTC.

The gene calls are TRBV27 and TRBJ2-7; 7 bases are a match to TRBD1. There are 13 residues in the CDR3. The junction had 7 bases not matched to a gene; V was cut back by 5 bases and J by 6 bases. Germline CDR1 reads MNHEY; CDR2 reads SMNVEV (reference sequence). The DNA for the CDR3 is TGTGCCAGCAGTCTGACAGGGAACGCCGAGCAGTACTTC. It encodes CASSLTGNAEQYF.

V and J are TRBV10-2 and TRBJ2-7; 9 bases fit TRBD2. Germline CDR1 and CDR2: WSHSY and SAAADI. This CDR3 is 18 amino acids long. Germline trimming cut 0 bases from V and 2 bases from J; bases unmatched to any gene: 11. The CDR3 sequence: CASSESGRTSGPAYEQYF. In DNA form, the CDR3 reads TGCGCCAGCAGTGAGTCTGGCCGAACTAGCGGGCCAGCCTACGAGCAGTACTTC.